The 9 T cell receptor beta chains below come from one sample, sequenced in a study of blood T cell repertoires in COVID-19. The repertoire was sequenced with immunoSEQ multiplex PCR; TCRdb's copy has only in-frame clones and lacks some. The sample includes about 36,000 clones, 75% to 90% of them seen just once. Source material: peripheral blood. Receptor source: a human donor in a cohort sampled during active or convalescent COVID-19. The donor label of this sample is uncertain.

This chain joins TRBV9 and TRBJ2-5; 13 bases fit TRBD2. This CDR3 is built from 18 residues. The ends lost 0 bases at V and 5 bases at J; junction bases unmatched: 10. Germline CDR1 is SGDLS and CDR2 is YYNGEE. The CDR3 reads CASSVGRLAGGTRETQYF. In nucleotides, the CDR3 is TGTGCCAGCAGCGTAGGTCGACTAGCGGGAGGAACAAGGGAGACCCAGTACTTC.

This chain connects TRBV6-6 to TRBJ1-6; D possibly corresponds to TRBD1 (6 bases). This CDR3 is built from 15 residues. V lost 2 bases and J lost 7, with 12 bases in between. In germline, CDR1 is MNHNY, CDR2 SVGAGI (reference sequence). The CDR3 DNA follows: TGTGCCAGCAGTTACACACAGGGTGGGAATTCACCCCTCCACTTT. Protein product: CASSYTQGGNSPLHF.

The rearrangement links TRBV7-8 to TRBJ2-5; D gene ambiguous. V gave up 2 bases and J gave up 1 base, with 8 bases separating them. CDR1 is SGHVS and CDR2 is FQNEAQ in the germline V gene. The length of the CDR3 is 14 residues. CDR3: CASSLSGGQETQYF. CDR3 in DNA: TGTGCCAGCAGCTTATCCGGCGGCCAAGAGACCCAGTACTTC.

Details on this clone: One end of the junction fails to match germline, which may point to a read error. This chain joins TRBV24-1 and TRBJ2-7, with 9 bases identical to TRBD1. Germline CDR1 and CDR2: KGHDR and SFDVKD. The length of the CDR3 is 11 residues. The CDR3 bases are TGTGCCACCAGTGAAATGGGACAGGGTCACTTC. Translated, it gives CATSEMGQGHF.

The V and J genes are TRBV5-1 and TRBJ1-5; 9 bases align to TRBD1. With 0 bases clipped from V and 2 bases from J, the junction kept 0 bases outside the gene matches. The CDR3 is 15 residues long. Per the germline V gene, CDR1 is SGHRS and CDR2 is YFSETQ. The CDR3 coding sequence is TGCGCCAGCAGCTTGGGGACAGGGGGCAATCAGCCCCAGCATTTT. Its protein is CASSLGTGGNQPQHF.

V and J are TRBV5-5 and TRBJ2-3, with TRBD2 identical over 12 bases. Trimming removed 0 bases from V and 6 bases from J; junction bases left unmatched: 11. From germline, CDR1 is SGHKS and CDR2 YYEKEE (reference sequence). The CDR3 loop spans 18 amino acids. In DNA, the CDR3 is TGTGCCAGCAGCTTGGCTCTAGCGGGAGGGCCACTCAGGGATACGCAGTATTTT. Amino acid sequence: CASSLALAGGPLRDTQYF. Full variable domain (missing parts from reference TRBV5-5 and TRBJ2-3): DAGVTQSPTHLIKTRGQQVTLRCSPISGHKSVSWYQQVLGQGPQFIFQYYEKEERGRGNFPDRFSARQFPNYSSELNVNALLLGDSALYLCASSLALAGGPLRDTQYFGPGTRLTVL.

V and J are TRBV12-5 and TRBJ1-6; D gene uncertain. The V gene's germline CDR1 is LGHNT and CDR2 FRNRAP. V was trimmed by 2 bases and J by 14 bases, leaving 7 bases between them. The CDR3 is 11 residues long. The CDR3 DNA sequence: TGTGCTAGTGGTTTGTCCGGGACCCTCCACTTT. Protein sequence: CASGLSGTLHF. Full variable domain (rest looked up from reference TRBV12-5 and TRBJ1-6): DARVTQTPRHKVTEMGQEVTMRCQPILGHNTVFWYRQTMMQGLELLAYFRNRAPLDDSGMPKDRFSAEMPDATLATLKIQPSEPRDSAVYFCASGLSGTLHFGNGTRLTVT.

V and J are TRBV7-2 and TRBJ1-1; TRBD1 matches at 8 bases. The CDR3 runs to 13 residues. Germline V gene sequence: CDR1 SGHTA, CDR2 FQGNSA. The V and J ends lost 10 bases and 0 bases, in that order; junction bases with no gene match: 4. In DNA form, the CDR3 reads TGTGCCATGGGGACAGGTGTGAACACTGAAGCTTTCTTT. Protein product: CAMGTGVNTEAFF.

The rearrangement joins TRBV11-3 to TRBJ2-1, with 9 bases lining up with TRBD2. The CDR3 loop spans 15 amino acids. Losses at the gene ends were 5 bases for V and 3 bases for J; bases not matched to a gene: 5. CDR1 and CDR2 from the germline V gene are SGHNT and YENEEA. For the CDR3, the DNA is TGTGCCAGCAGCATACGACTAGCGGTCTACAATGAGCAGTTCTTC. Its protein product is CASSIRLAVYNEQFF.